Listed below are T cell receptor beta chains from one sample, sequenced in a study of PD-1 and CTLA-4 blockade in melanoma. Measured with immunoSEQ multiplex PCR; TCRdb has only the in-frame clones, and not every one. Of more than 9,000 clones listed, roughly 82% were seen once; the top ten hold roughly 34%. Sequenced here: CD8+ T cells from peripheral blood, sampled from a patient given anti-PD-1 treatment. The receptors come from a human donor with melanoma. Each CDR3 is given with its conserved first and last residue. The D gene is left open where the match is weak. Expanded clones are given a class, and other clones once, few, many or no size at all.

V: TRBV5-4
D: NA
J: TRBJ1-1
size: NA
DNA: TGTGCCAGCAGCTTGGACAGGAGTTACACTGAAGCTTTCTTT
CDR3: CASSLDRSYTEAFF

V: TRBV11-2
D: NA
J: TRBJ2-7
size: NA
DNA: TGTGCCAGCAGCTTAGGCGGCTTCTCCTACGAGCAGTACTTC
CDR3: CASSLGGFSYEQYF

V: TRBV9
D: NA
J: TRBJ1-2
size: NA
DNA: TGTGCCAGCAGCGGGAATTCAAGGATTCTTTATGGCTACACCTTC
CDR3: CASSGNSRILYGYTF

V: TRBV30
D: NA
J: TRBJ2-1
size: NA
DNA: TGTGCCTCGGACGTCCATGAGCAGTTCTTC
CDR3: CASDVHEQFF

V: TRBV30
D: TRBD1
J: TRBJ1-2
size: NA
DNA: TGTGCCTGGGAGGACAGGGGGCGATACTATGGCTACACCTTC
CDR3: CAWEDRGRYYGYTF

V: TRBV9
D: NA
J: TRBJ2-1
size: few
DNA: TGTGCCAGCAGCGCCGTCTCCTATCGCTCCTACAATGAGCAGTTCTTC
CDR3: CASSAVSYRSYNEQFF

V: TRBV3-1/TRBV3-2
D: TRBD2
J: TRBJ2-1
size: NA
DNA: TGTGCCAGCAGCCCCGGGACTAGAGGATATTGGGAGCAGTTCTTC
CDR3: CASSPGTRGYWEQFF

V: TRBV27
D: TRBD2
J: TRBJ2-1
size: NA
DNA: TGTGCCAGCAGTCCAATAGCGGGAGGGCAGGGTGAGCAGTTCTTC
CDR3: CASSPIAGGQGEQFF

V: TRBV29-1
D: NA
J: TRBJ2-1
size: NA
DNA: TGCAGCGTCGGGGGCCTTCCGTTCTTC
CDR3: CSVGGLPFF

V: TRBV7-8
D: TRBD2
J: TRBJ2-2
size: NA
DNA: TGTGCCAGCAGCTATTTAGCGGGATTATCCGGGGAGCTGTTTTTT
CDR3: CASSYLAGLSGELFF

V: TRBV4-1
D: NA
J: TRBJ2-7
size: once
DNA: TGCGCCAGCAGCCAAGATGACTCCTCTTCCTACGAGCAGTACTTC
CDR3: CASSQDDSSSYEQYF

V: TRBV4-1
D: NA
J: TRBJ1-2
size: NA
DNA: TGCGCCAGCAGCCAAGAAACGACATCTAACTATGGCTACACCTTC
CDR3: CASSQETTSNYGYTF

V: TRBV6-5
D: NA
J: TRBJ1-2
size: NA
DNA: TGTGCCAGCAGTTACTCTGCTAACTATGGCTACACCTTC
CDR3: CASSYSANYGYTF

V: TRBV11-3
D: NA
J: TRBJ2-7
size: NA
DNA: TGTGCCAGCAGCCTCCCGGGGGAAGCCTACGAGCAGTACTTC
CDR3: CASSLPGEAYEQYF

V: TRBV15
D: TRBD1
J: TRBJ2-4
size: NA
DNA: TGTGCCACCAGCAGAGAGGGACAGCTTAACATTCAGTACTTC
CDR3: CATSREGQLNIQYF

V: TRBV27
D: NA
J: TRBJ1-6
size: once
DNA: TGTGCCAGCAGTTTCTCAGGGGACTCCTATAATTCACCCCTCCACTTT
CDR3: CASSFSGDSYNSPLHF

V: TRBV27
D: TRBD2
J: TRBJ2-1
size: few
DNA: TGTGCCAGCGGCCTGACTAGCGGGAGGTCCGGACCCTACAATGAGCAGTTCTTC
CDR3: CASGLTSGRSGPYNEQFF

V: TRBV7-9
D: TRBD1
J: TRBJ1-1
size: once
DNA: TGTGCCAGCAGCTTGAAGGGGGCGTGGCGAGACACTGAAGCTTTCTTT
CDR3: CASSLKGAWRDTEAFF

V: TRBV5-6
D: NA
J: TRBJ2-1
size: NA
DNA: TGTGCCAGCAGCTTGCTTCGGGATGAGCAGTTCTTC
CDR3: CASSLLRDEQFF

V: TRBV2
D: TRBD1
J: TRBJ2-7
size: few
DNA: TGTGCCAGCAGTGACCCCTCTAGGACAGGCTACGAGCAGTACTTC
CDR3: CASSDPSRTGYEQYF

V: TRBV2
D: TRBD1
J: TRBJ1-1
size: NA
DNA: TGTGCCAGCAGTGAATCTCAGGGGGATGACACTGAAGCTTTCTTT
CDR3: CASSESQGDDTEAFF

V: TRBV24-1
D: TRBD2
J: TRBJ2-3
size: NA
DNA: TGTGCCACCAGTGATTCCTGGCGGGGGAGTATTACAGATACGCAGTATTTT
CDR3: CATSDSWRGSITDTQYF

V: TRBV5-6
D: NA
J: TRBJ2-1
size: NA
DNA: TGTGCCAGCAGCTTGGGTCCGAGCTCCTACAATGAGCAGTTCTTC
CDR3: CASSLGPSSYNEQFF

V: TRBV5-6
D: NA
J: TRBJ2-7
size: NA
DNA: TGTGCCAGCAGCTTGATCGGGGACTCCTACGAGCAGTACTTC
CDR3: CASSLIGDSYEQYF

V: TRBV5-4
D: NA
J: TRBJ2-5
size: few
DNA: TGTGCCAGCAGCTTCGTAGGGGGCCAAGAGACCCAGTACTTC
CDR3: CASSFVGGQETQYF

V: TRBV29-1
D: NA
J: TRBJ2-7
size: once
DNA: TGCAGCGTTGAAGGCGGGCCATTCTCCTACGAGCAGTACTTC
CDR3: CSVEGGPFSYEQYF

V: TRBV7-9
D: NA
J: TRBJ2-1
size: NA
DNA: TGTGCCAGCAGCCGGGGGTCCGATGAGCAGTTCTTC
CDR3: CASSRGSDEQFF

V: TRBV6-2/TRBV6-3
D: NA
J: TRBJ1-5
size: NA
DNA: TGTGCCAGCACCCCCTCCAGCACGGCGAGCAATCAGCCCCAGCATTTT
CDR3: CASTPSSTASNQPQHF

V: TRBV24-1
D: NA
J: TRBJ2-1
size: few
DNA: TGTGCCACCAGTTCACCAAGGGCGTTCAATGAGCAGTTCTTC
CDR3: CATSSPRAFNEQFF

V: TRBV5-6
D: NA
J: TRBJ2-7
size: NA
DNA: TGTGCCAGCAGCCTGGGGCAGGGTCGCCAACACGAGCAGTACTTC
CDR3: CASSLGQGRQHEQYF

V: TRBV7-2
D: NA
J: TRBJ1-1
size: NA
DNA: TGTGCCAGCAGCCTCCGGCCAGAAGAATTGGACACTGAAGCTTTCTTT
CDR3: CASSLRPEELDTEAFF

V: TRBV6-2/TRBV6-3
D: TRBD2
J: TRBJ2-7
size: NA
DNA: TGTGCCAGCAGCCCTCTTCGGGGGGTCTACGAGCAGTACTTC
CDR3: CASSPLRGVYEQYF

V: TRBV7-9
D: NA
J: TRBJ1-4
size: NA
DNA: TGTGCCAGCAGCTTAGGAGCGGGGGAAGCTAATGAAAAACTGTTTTTT
CDR3: CASSLGAGEANEKLFF

V: TRBV7-9
D: NA
J: TRBJ2-7
size: NA
DNA: TGTGCCAGCACTTACCCGCAGGGCTACGAGCAGTACTTC
CDR3: CASTYPQGYEQYF

V: TRBV30
D: NA
J: TRBJ2-7
size: NA
DNA: TGTGCCTGGGACCCCTCTGGGGGAAGCGAGCAGTACTTC
CDR3: CAWDPSGGSEQYF

V: TRBV6-5
D: NA
J: TRBJ1-5
size: NA
DNA: TGTGCCAGCAGCCAAACCATGAATCAGCCCCAGCATTTT
CDR3: CASSQTMNQPQHF

V: TRBV2
D: TRBD1
J: TRBJ2-7
size: NA
DNA: TGTGCTGCGGGACAGGCCTCCTACGAGCAGTACTTC
CDR3: CAAGQASYEQYF

V: TRBV10-2
D: NA
J: TRBJ2-7
size: once
DNA: TGCGCCAGCAGTGATTTCTACGAGCAGTACTTC
CDR3: CASSDFYEQYF